This T cell receptor beta chain is drawn from a study of human T cells and chemical hapten exposure. Study-level points and caveats: Alopecia in the donors means their immune response may deviate from healthy people's.

Stated time point: patch test 2, 6 weeks after DPC sensitization. Treatment: therapeutic diphenylcyclopropenone sensitization with weekly scalp DPC. This clonotype was detected only a few times. Its antigen is as yet unknown. Each cDNA molecule in the library carried unique molecular identifiers. One entry per CDR3 protein, called by TCRdb with MiXCR from the RACE reads. The table has roughly 380,000 distinct CDR3 sequences, under 6.5% seen once. V dropped 3 bases and J dropped 3 bases, with 9 bases sitting between them. CDR3 size: 13 residues. The germline V gene encodes CDR1 SGDLS and CDR2 YYNGEE. The origin of this receptor is a woman aged 18 to 35 with alopecia areata. Some clones in this sample may be carry-over from other donors' samples. This chain joins TRBV9 and TRBJ1-1; D unclear. The source material was whole blood, sampled in connection with sensitization to the hapten diphenylcyclopropenone (DPC). CDR3: CASSENSYTEAFF. DNA of the CDR3: TGTGCCAGCAGCGAAAACAGCTACACTGAAGCTTTCTTT.